A selection of T cell receptor beta chains follows, all from one sample in a study of cytomegalovirus exposure and HLA in healthy donors. Sequencing was performed with immunoSEQ multiplex PCR; in TCRdb, only in-frame clones are kept and a portion is missing. Of around 99,000 clones in the sample, 60% to 80% were seen once. Sequencing was performed on PBMCs. These receptors were obtained from a woman in her 30s in good health and CMV-seronegative. The CDR3 runs from the conserved cysteine through the conserved F or W. D genes are given only for firm matches. Clone size appears in some rows only: once, few, many, or a class for an expanded clone.

clone_size j_call d_call v_call cdr3_aa cdr3_nt
- TRBJ1-2 - TRBV6-6 CASSPRSVREGYTF TGTGCCAGCAGTCCCCGGAGCGTGAGGGAGGGCTACACCTTC
- TRBJ1-1 - TRBV6-6 CASSYRNTEAFF TGTGCCAGCAGTTATCGGAACACTGAAGCTTTCTTT
- TRBJ1-1 - TRBV2 CASRSRTGKTEAFF TGTGCCAGCAGGAGCAGAACAGGGAAGACTGAAGCTTTCTTT
once TRBJ2-7 - TRBV7-2 CASSLDLSSYEQYF TGTGCCAGCAGCCTCGACTTGTCCTCCTACGAGCAGTACTTC
- TRBJ2-5 TRBD1 TRBV19 CASSIRRRDRGRVGYQETQYF TGTGCCAGTAGCATAAGACGGCGGGACAGGGGGCGCGTTGGGTACCAAGAGACCCAGTACTTC
- TRBJ2-1 - TRBV9 CASSVAGESYNEQFF TGTGCCAGCAGCGTAGCGGGAGAGTCCTACAATGAGCAGTTCTTC
- TRBJ1-3 - TRBV2 CASSADRSWGTIYF TGTGCCAGCAGTGCAGACAGGTCATGGGGCACCATATATTTT
- TRBJ2-3 TRBD2 TRBV19 CASSIGSGRFTDTQYF TGTGCCAGTAGTATAGGTAGCGGGAGGTTTACAGATACGCAGTATTTT
- TRBJ2-7 TRBD1 TRBV28 CASSFTSIRTGGDEQYF TGTGCCAGCAGTTTCACAAGCATACGGACAGGGGGGGACGAGCAGTACTTC
few TRBJ2-7 TRBD2 TRBV5-4 CASSPGLAGGPGNEQYF TGTGCCAGCAGCCCTGGACTAGCGGGAGGGCCAGGGAACGAGCAGTACTTC
- TRBJ2-3 TRBD2 TRBV5-1 CASSSQAGTSTDTQYF TGCGCCAGCAGCTCTCAAGCGGGGACTAGCACAGATACGCAGTATTTT
- TRBJ2-7 TRBD1 TRBV6-5 CASSYFTGGADEQYF TGTGCCAGCAGTTACTTTACAGGGGGCGCGGACGAGCAGTACTTC
- TRBJ2-5 - TRBV11-1 CASSLAGGQEETQYF TGTGCCAGCAGCTTAGCGGGGGGGCAGGAGGAGACCCAGTACTTC
- TRBJ2-3 TRBD2 TRBV18 CASSPRTSGEADTQYF TGTGCCAGCTCACCACGGACTAGCGGGGAGGCAGATACGCAGTATTTT
- TRBJ1-1 - TRBV10-1 CASSESRSGGTEAFF TGCGCCAGCAGTGAGTCCCGCTCCGGGGGCACTGAAGCTTTCTTT
- TRBJ1-1 - TRBV6-6 CASSYGQTNTEAFF TGTGCCAGCAGTTATGGGCAGACCAACACTGAAGCTTTCTTT
few TRBJ2-1 - TRBV6-5 CASSYSGGHFYNEQFF TGTGCCAGCAGTTACTCTGGGGGACATTTCTACAATGAGCAGTTCTTC
- TRBJ2-5 TRBD2 TRBV30 CAWSTGLAGGRETQYF TGTGCCTGGAGTACGGGACTAGCGGGAGGGAGAGAGACCCAGTACTTC
- TRBJ2-1 TRBD2 TRBV13 CASSLGFGREQFF TGTGCCAGCAGCTTAGGCTTCGGGAGGGAGCAGTTCTTC
few TRBJ2-7 - TRBV28 CASSQAGQVSSYEQYF TGTGCCAGCAGTCAAGCGGGACAGGTGAGCTCCTACGAGCAGTACTTC
- TRBJ2-3 TRBD2 TRBV28 CASSFGGAGVADTQYF TGTGCCAGCAGTTTCGGGGGGGCGGGAGTGGCAGATACGCAGTATTTT
- TRBJ2-5 - TRBV7-9 CASSLLSDQETQYF TGTGCCAGCAGCTTACTCTCGGACCAAGAGACCCAGTACTTC
- TRBJ2-5 TRBD2 TRBV4-1 CASSQEGLAGLEAQYF TGCGCCAGCAGCCAAGAGGGACTAGCGGGGCTTGAGGCCCAGTACTTC
- TRBJ1-6 - TRBV2 CASSRGNNSPLHF TGTGCCAGCAGTCGGGGAAACAATTCACCCCTCCACTTT
- TRBJ1-2 - TRBV7-2 CASSRVNYGYTF TGTGCCAGCTCTCGGGTTAACTATGGCTACACCTTC
- TRBJ2-1 - TRBV4-1 CASSPNSYNEQFF TGCGCCAGCAGCCCTAACAGCTACAATGAGCAGTTCTTC
- TRBJ2-4 - TRBV6-1 CASSEANGAGAKNIQYF TGTGCCAGCAGTGAAGCGAATGGCGCGGGGGCCAAAAACATTCAGTACTTC
few TRBJ1-1 - TRBV6-1 CATMVQLNTEAFF TGTGCCACCATGGTACAGCTGAACACTGAAGCTTTCTTT
- TRBJ1-4 - TRBV9 CASSVVQGGELFF TGTGCCAGCAGCGTAGTGCAGGGTGGGGAACTGTTTTTT
- TRBJ1-3 - TRBV18 CASSPGASTSGNTIYF TGTGCCAGCTCACCAGGGGCAAGCACCTCTGGAAACACCATATATTTT
- TRBJ1-1 - TRBV18 CASSSTGKNTEAFF TGTGCCAGCTCATCTACAGGGAAGAACACTGAAGCTTTCTTT
few TRBJ1-1 TRBD1 TRBV5-5 CASSSGGTGLNTEAFF TGTGCCAGCAGCTCCGGTGGGACAGGATTGAACACTGAAGCTTTCTTT
- TRBJ1-4 TRBD1 TRBV10-1 CASSPGQGPATNEKLFF TGCGCCAGCAGTCCGGGACAGGGGCCCGCAACTAATGAAAAACTGTTTTTT
- TRBJ2-2 TRBD1 TRBV6-5 CASRPGQGQTGELFF TGTGCCAGCAGGCCTGGACAGGGCCAGACCGGGGAGCTGTTTTTT
- TRBJ2-7 - TRBV4-1 CASSQAGLPYEQYF TGCGCCAGCAGCCAAGCGGGACTCCCCTACGAGCAGTACTTC
once TRBJ2-1 - TRBV10-3 CAVGGRSSYNEQFF TGTGCCGTCGGAGGGCGGAGCTCCTACAATGAGCAGTTCTTC
- TRBJ2-7 TRBD2 TRBV27 CASSSWTSGSYEQYF TGTGCCAGCAGTTCCTGGACTAGCGGGAGCTACGAGCAGTACTTC
- TRBJ2-7 - TRBV2 CASSEARQAYEQYF TGTGCCAGCAGTGAAGCCCGACAGGCCTACGAGCAGTACTTC
- TRBJ2-5 - TRBV27 CASRAGWTQYF TGTGCCAGCAGGGCGGGATGGACCCAGTACTTC
- TRBJ2-7 - TRBV2 CASSEELRSWRLEQYF TGTGCCAGCAGTGAAGAATTGAGGTCCTGGAGACTCGAGCAGTACTTC
- TRBJ2-1 - TRBV30 CAWSRGSGYNEQFF TGTGCCTGGAGTCGGGGGAGTGGGTACAATGAGCAGTTCTTC
- TRBJ1-2 - TRBV19 CASSQKSGTAVFNYGYTF TGTGCCAGTAGTCAGAAATCCGGGACTGCTGTTTTTAACTATGGCTACACCTTC
few TRBJ1-2 - TRBV30 CAWSVLNVRQGYTF TGTGCCTGGAGTGTACTTAATGTCCGACAAGGCTACACCTTC
few TRBJ2-4 - TRBV27 CASSFGGVGKNIQYF TGTGCCAGCAGTTTTGGGGGCGTAGGCAAAAACATTCAGTACTTC
- TRBJ2-7 TRBD1 TRBV28 CASSPPGQGGNEQYF TGTGCCAGCAGCCCTCCCGGACAGGGAGGAAACGAGCAGTACTTC
- TRBJ2-1 TRBD1 TRBV9 CASSVDREQFF TGTGCCAGCAGCGTGGACAGGGAGCAGTTCTTC
once TRBJ1-2 - TRBV7-9 CASRPTGYSNYGYTF TGTGCCAGCAGACCGACAGGCTATTCTAACTATGGCTACACCTTC
- TRBJ2-7 - TRBV11-2 CASSLLWDTTYEQYF TGTGCCAGCAGCTTATTGTGGGACACCACTTACGAGCAGTACTTC
- TRBJ1-1 TRBD1 TRBV7-9 CASSPGTGEGTEAFF TGTGCCAGCAGCCCCGGGACAGGGGAGGGCACTGAAGCTTTCTTT
- TRBJ2-7 - TRBV7-2 CASSPETGGLGEQYF TGTGCCAGCAGCCCCGAGACTGGAGGGTTGGGCGAGCAGTACTTC